This T cell receptor beta chain stems from a study of human T cells and chemical hapten exposure. As for time point: patch test 2, 6 weeks after DPC sensitization. Described treatment: therapeutic diphenylcyclopropenone sensitization with weekly scalp DPC. This clonotype has a handful of counts. This CDR3 is built from 14 residues. CDR1 is SQVTM and CDR2 is ANQGSEA in the germline V gene. As the library was built, unique molecular identifiers were attached to individual cDNA molecules. TCRdb re-called the RACE reads with MiXCR, one entry per CDR3 protein. The sample lists 70,000 to 90,000 distinct CDR3 sequences, 8% to 13% occurring once.

This clonotype was sampled from a woman in her forties or fifties with alopecia areata. Some clones in this sample may be carry-over from other donors' samples. The chain recombines TRBV29-1 with TRBJ1-6; the D is unclear. This material consisted of whole blood, taken in connection with sensitization to the hapten diphenylcyclopropenone (DPC). The CDR3 nucleotides are TGCAGACAGAACTGGGTCTCCTATAATTCACCCCTCCACTTT. It codes for CRQNWVSYNSPLHF.